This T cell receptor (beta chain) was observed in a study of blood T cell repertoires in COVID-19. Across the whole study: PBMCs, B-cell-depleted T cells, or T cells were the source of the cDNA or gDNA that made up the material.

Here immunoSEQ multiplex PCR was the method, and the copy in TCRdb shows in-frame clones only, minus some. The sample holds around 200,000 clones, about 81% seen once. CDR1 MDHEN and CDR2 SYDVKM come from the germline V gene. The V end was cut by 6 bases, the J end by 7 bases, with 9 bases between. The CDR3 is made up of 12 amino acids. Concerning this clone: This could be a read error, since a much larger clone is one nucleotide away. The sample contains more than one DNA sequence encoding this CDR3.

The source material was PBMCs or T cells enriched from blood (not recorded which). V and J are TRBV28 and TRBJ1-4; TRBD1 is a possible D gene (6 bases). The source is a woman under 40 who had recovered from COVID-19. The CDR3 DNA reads TGTGCCAGCAGCCCGGACAGTGAAAAACTGTTTTTT. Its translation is CASSPDSEKLFF.